The rows below give T cell receptor beta chains drawn from one sample of a study of blood T cell repertoires in COVID-19. Clones were read by immunoSEQ multiplex PCR, and TCRdb kept only the in-frame ones, dropping some. Among roughly 360,000 clones listed, approximately 89% were seen once. The sequenced sample was PBMCs or T cells enriched from blood (not recorded which). The receptors were sampled from a man between 25 and 39 years old who had recovered from COVID-19. Each CDR3 is given with its conserved first and last residue. A D gene is named only where the DNA matches it firmly. Where a row states a size, it is once, few, many or the class of an expanded clone; other rows omit it.

TRBJ2-2 | - | - | TRBV6-5 | TGTGCCAGCAGTCCCGGGACAAAGAACACCGGGGAGCTGTTTTTT | CASSPGTKNTGELFF
TRBJ2-7 | - | - | TRBV12-5 | TGTGCTAGTGGTTTGGGTCATGACGGGGCCTACGAGCAGTACTTC | CASGLGHDGAYEQYF
TRBJ1-1 | few | TRBD1 | TRBV5-6 | TGTGCCAGCAGCTTACCGCCGGGACAGGGAATCAACACTGAAGCTTTCTTT | CASSLPPGQGINTEAFF
TRBJ2-5 | - | - | TRBV11-2 | TGTGCCAGCAGCTCTCATGGGGGGGAGACCCAGTACTTC | CASSSHGGETQYF
TRBJ1-4 | - | - | TRBV4-2 | TGTGCCAGCAGCTCCTCCGGACCCGCCCGGGGTGATGAAAAACTGTTTTTT | CASSSSGPARGDEKLFF
TRBJ1-2 | - | - | TRBV10-3 | TGTGCCATCAGTGCACAGAACTATGGCTACACCTTC | CAISAQNYGYTF
TRBJ1-2 | - | TRBD1 | TRBV27 | TGTGCCAGCGGACAGGGGTGGGGTGGCTACACCTTC | CASGQGWGGYTF
TRBJ2-1 | - | TRBD1 | TRBV19 | TGTGCCAGTAGTATAGATTGGCGAGGACAGGGAGATGAGCAGTTCTTC | CASSIDWRGQGDEQFF
TRBJ2-1 | - | TRBD2 | TRBV11-2 | TGTGCCAGCAGCCCTGGGACTAGCGTTTACAATGAGCAGTTCTTC | CASSPGTSVYNEQFF
TRBJ1-3 | few | - | TRBV6-2/TRBV6-3 | TGTGCCAGCACTTCCTCAACCATCTCACAGGGTCGCTCTGGAAACACCATATATTTT | CASTSSTISQGRSGNTIYF
TRBJ1-4 | - | TRBD1 | TRBV24-1 | TGTGCCACCAGTGAATCCGCCTATCAGGGGGCGAATGAAAAACTGTTTTTT | CATSESAYQGANEKLFF
TRBJ1-2 | - | TRBD1 | TRBV5-4 | TGTGCCAGCAGCTCGGGACAGAATAACTATGGCTACACCTTC | CASSSGQNNYGYTF